This T cell receptor (beta chain) came from a study of blood T cell repertoires in COVID-19. Study in general: Whether acute or convalescent, the COVID-19 samples came from the United States, Italy and Spain. PBMCs, B-cell-depleted T cells, or T cells were the source of the cDNA or gDNA that made up the material.

As originally analysed: Estimated nucleated cell counts came from reference gene primer amplification. Libraries were prepared by immunoSEQ multiplex PCR; TCRdb keeps only in-frame clonotypes and omits some of them. V and J calls and clone size are those listed in that table; D and trimming were worked out from the DNA. The sample gives around 56,000 clones, about 70% of which show up once; around 13% is in the top ten. Germline trimming cut 3 bases from V and 8 bases from J; bases unmatched to any gene: 6. The CDR3 extends over 15 amino acids. Germline CDR1 and CDR2: SNHLY and FYNNEI. This clone was detected only once.

Material: peripheral blood. The TCR sequence derives from a woman between 65 and 79 years old with acute or convalescent COVID-19. The V gene is TRBV2, the J gene TRBJ1-6; 8 nucleotides match TRBD1. Written as DNA, the CDR3 is TGTGCCAGCAGTGATAGGGGCAGGGGGCATTCACCCCTCCACTTT. Its protein is CASSDRGRGHSPLHF.